The rows below give T cell receptor beta chains drawn from one sample of a study of blood T cell repertoires in COVID-19. Measured with immunoSEQ multiplex PCR; TCRdb has only the in-frame clones, and not every one. The sample includes approximately 230,000 clones, 85% to 90% of them seen just once. The sequenced sample consisted of PBMCs or T cells enriched from blood (not recorded which). The receptors were gathered from a man between 18 and 29 years old who had recovered from COVID-19. Both conserved end residues are part of each CDR3. D genes are given only for firm matches. Part of the rows lack a size; the others show once, few, many or a class for expanded clones.

j_call v_call d_call clone_size cdr3_aa cdr3_nt
TRBJ1-2 TRBV11-2 TRBD1 few CASSLSGQQGYTF TGTGCCAGCAGCTTATCGGGACAGCAGGGCTACACCTTC
TRBJ2-1 TRBV19 TRBD1 NA CASSIGDRVGIEQFF TGTGCCAGTAGTATCGGGGACAGGGTTGGGATAGAGCAGTTCTTC
TRBJ1-6 TRBV9 TRBD1 NA CASSGRDSVSPLHF TGTGCCAGCAGCGGCCGGGACAGTGTTTCACCCCTCCACTTT
TRBJ1-5 TRBV5-1 TRBD1 NA CASSLGPTGGNQPQHF TGCGCCAGCAGCTTGGGGCCGACAGGGGGCAATCAGCCCCAGCATTTT
TRBJ2-2 TRBV5-4 TRBD2 NA CASSSAGLAGFVSGELFF TGTGCCAGCAGCTCCGCCGGGCTAGCGGGATTTGTTAGCGGGGAGCTGTTTTTT
TRBJ2-7 TRBV11-3 TRBD2 NA CASQGRGETYEQYF TGTGCCAGCCAGGGGCGGGGGGAGACCTACGAGCAGTACTTC
TRBJ1-1 TRBV27 NA NA CASSRGGEAFF TGTGCCAGCAGTAGGGGGGGGGAGGCTTTCTTT
TRBJ2-3 TRBV5-4 TRBD2 NA CASSQGLAGGFTDTQYF TGTGCCAGCAGTCAGGGACTAGCGGGGGGTTTCACAGATACGCAGTATTTT
TRBJ2-7 TRBV18 TRBD1 few CASSPPGQGGYEQYF TGTGCCAGCTCACCACCGGGACAGGGTGGCTACGAGCAGTACTTC
TRBJ1-2 TRBV5-1 TRBD1 NA CASSDPGGQDYGYTF TGCGCCAGCAGCGACCCAGGGGGCCAGGACTATGGCTACACCTTC
TRBJ2-7 TRBV6-5 TRBD1 few CASSLGQVTPYEQYF TGTGCCAGCAGTCTGGGACAGGTGACACCCTACGAGCAGTACTTC
TRBJ1-2 TRBV19 TRBD1 once CASSIWTGGNQDGYTF TGTGCCAGTAGTATTTGGACAGGGGGGAACCAGGATGGCTACACCTTC
TRBJ1-2 TRBV19 NA once CASSIEGLYGYTF TGTGCCAGTAGTATCGAAGGACTCTATGGCTACACCTTC
TRBJ2-7 TRBV4-1 TRBD2 NA CASSQVAGSSYEQYF TGCGCCAGCAGCCAAGTAGCGGGGAGCTCCTACGAGCAGTACTTC
TRBJ1-2 TRBV24-1 TRBD1 NA CATSDYKTGARGYGYTF TGTGCCACCAGTGATTATAAAACAGGGGCTCGGGGGTATGGCTACACCTTC
TRBJ2-7 TRBV7-8 NA once CASSPRRQASSYEQYF TGTGCCAGCAGCCCACGCAGACAGGCCTCCTCCTACGAGCAGTACTTC
TRBJ2-1 TRBV19 NA NA CASSIEAPTSESSYNEQFF TGTGCCAGTAGTATTGAGGCCCCGACTAGTGAAAGCTCCTACAATGAGCAGTTCTTC
TRBJ1-2 TRBV11-2 NA NA CASSLGTASNYGYTF TGTGCCAGCAGCTTAGGGACAGCATCTAACTATGGCTACACCTTC
TRBJ2-1 TRBV10-1 TRBD2 NA CASSGLAGGPGNEQFF TGCGCCAGCAGTGGACTAGCGGGAGGGCCGGGTAATGAGCAGTTCTTC
TRBJ2-2 TRBV29-1 TRBD1 few CSVEVARGQVDTGELFF TGCAGCGTTGAAGTGGCCAGGGGGCAGGTCGACACCGGGGAGCTGTTTTTT
TRBJ2-1 TRBV4-1 NA NA CASSHLLSNEQFF TGCGCCAGCAGCCACTTACTTTCCAATGAGCAGTTCTTC
TRBJ2-5 TRBV3-1/TRBV3-2 NA NA CASSHTGPQETQYF TGTGCCAGCAGCCACACCGGTCCCCAAGAGACCCAGTACTTC
TRBJ2-3 TRBV5-1 NA NA CASSLGGTDTQYF TGCGCCAGCAGCTTAGGGGGCACAGATACGCAGTATTTT
TRBJ1-2 TRBV21-1 NA once CASSSRTEGNYGYTF TGTGCCAGCAGCAGCCGGACAGAGGGTAACTATGGCTACACCTTC
TRBJ2-5 TRBV7-2 NA NA CASSPHRAPYQETQYF TGTGCCAGCAGCCCCCACAGGGCCCCGTACCAAGAGACCCAGTACTTC
TRBJ1-5 TRBV7-9 NA once CASSLAGDNNQPQHF TGTGCCAGCAGCTTAGCGGGGGACAACAATCAGCCCCAGCATTTT
TRBJ1-3 TRBV7-9 NA NA CASSLPGSGNTIYF TGTGCCAGCAGCTTACCAGGCTCTGGAAACACCATATATTTT
TRBJ1-5 TRBV12-2 NA once CASRLVGDGIDQPQHF NA
TRBJ2-3 TRBV5-1 NA NA CASSRPGGTDTQYF TGCGCCAGCAGCCGCCCGGGAGGCACAGATACGCAGTATTTT
TRBJ2-2 TRBV9 TRBD1 few CASSVSGGNTGELFF TGTGCCAGCAGCGTATCAGGGGGAAACACCGGGGAGCTGTTTTTT
TRBJ1-1 TRBV5-4 TRBD1 NA CASSSADYRGRAEAFF TGTGCCAGCAGTTCGGCCGATTACAGGGGTAGGGCTGAAGCTTTCTTT
TRBJ1-6 TRBV30 TRBD1 NA CAWSPTGQGESSPLHF TGTGCCTGGAGTCCGACGGGACAGGGAGAGAGTTCACCCCTCCACTTT
TRBJ1-2 TRBV19 TRBD1 NA CASSIGGGQGGFYGYTF TGTGCCAGTAGTATTGGGGGGGGACAGGGAGGATTCTATGGCTACACCTTC
TRBJ1-2 TRBV6-1 TRBD1 NA CASSEAGGQGSADYTF TGTGCCAGCAGTGAAGCAGGGGGACAGGGTTCAGCCGACTACACCTTC
TRBJ1-1 TRBV5-1 TRBD1 NA CASSLTGGTEAFF TGCGCCAGCAGCTTGACAGGGGGCACTGAAGCTTTCTTT
TRBJ1-1 TRBV19 NA NA CASNMQYRAFF TGTGCCAGTAATATGCAGTATCGAGCTTTCTTT
TRBJ1-1 TRBV5-1 NA NA CASSLGVPGAEAFF TGCGCCAGCAGCTTGGGGGTCCCGGGGGCTGAAGCTTTCTTT
TRBJ2-1 TRBV5-1 TRBD2 few CASSLGNSGGLNEQFF TGCGCCAGCAGCTTGGGTAATAGCGGGGGCCTAAATGAGCAGTTCTTC
TRBJ1-1 TRBV4-2 TRBD1 NA CASSPYRDRNTEAFF TGTGCCAGCAGCCCATATCGGGACAGGAACACTGAAGCTTTCTTT
TRBJ2-2 TRBV5-1 TRBD2 once CASSPFGGLAGRTGELFF TGCGCCAGCAGCCCCTTCGGGGGACTAGCGGGACGCACCGGGGAGCTGTTTTTT
TRBJ2-7 TRBV6-5 NA once CARSGAYEQYF TGTGCCAGGTCGGGGGCCTACGAGCAGTACTTC
TRBJ2-1 TRBV7-8 NA NA CASSLGGGGANYNEQFF TGTGCCAGCAGCTTAGGAGGTGGCGGGGCCAACTACAATGAGCAGTTCTTC
TRBJ2-1 TRBV7-8 TRBD2 NA CASSLGSGGRYNEQFF TGTGCCAGCAGCTTGGGGAGCGGGGGGAGGTACAATGAGCAGTTCTTC
TRBJ1-1 TRBV7-2 NA NA CASSYATISTEAFF TGTGCCAGCAGCTACGCGACAATCAGCACTGAAGCTTTCTTT
TRBJ1-2 TRBV5-8 TRBD1 NA CASSLTGGKGYTF TGTGCCAGCAGCTTAACAGGGGGAAAAGGCTACACCTTC
TRBJ2-1 TRBV3-1/TRBV3-2 NA NA CASSSLSLPYNEQFF TGTGCCAGCAGCTCCCTATCTCTCCCCTACAATGAGCAGTTCTTC
TRBJ1-5 TRBV12-5 NA NA CASGLAEGRDSNQPQHF TGTGCTAGTGGTTTGGCGGAAGGGCGGGATAGCAATCAGCCCCAGCATTTT
TRBJ2-1 TRBV5-6 TRBD1 NA CASSFVFSPTGQGSAEQFF TGTGCCAGCAGCTTCGTCTTCTCCCCCACGGGACAGGGTTCGGCTGAGCAGTTCTTC
TRBJ1-4 TRBV28 NA NA CASSLRGASTNEKLFF TGTGCCAGCAGTTTACGGGGGGCATCGACTAATGAAAAACTGTTTTTT
TRBJ1-4 TRBV30 NA NA CAWSEGLKEKLFF TGTGCCTGGAGTGAGGGACTCAAGGAAAAACTGTTTTTT
TRBJ2-7 TRBV5-6 TRBD1 NA CASSLTTGQGVPGGQYF TGTGCCAGCAGCTTGACCACAGGACAGGGGGTCCCCGGGGGGCAGTACTTC
TRBJ1-2 TRBV21-1 NA NA CASSKCRSRVEDGYTF TGTGCCAGCAGCAAATGTCGTTCCAGGGTTGAAGATGGCTACACCTTC
TRBJ2-3 TRBV19 TRBD2 NA CASGAGSTDTQYF TGTGCCAGTGGAGCGGGGAGCACAGATACGCAGTATTTT
TRBJ2-1 TRBV15 TRBD1 NA CATSRESWAGGNEQFF TGTGCCACCAGCAGAGAAAGCTGGGCAGGGGGCAATGAGCAGTTCTTC
TRBJ1-1 TRBV5-1 TRBD1 once CASSFRQGDTEAFF TGCGCCAGCAGCTTTCGACAGGGCGACACTGAAGCTTTCTTT